This T cell receptor beta chain is from a study of blood T cells in healthy people across ages. The study, taken as a whole, reports: Underestimates were what the diversity estimates from one million T cells were considered to be. More naive CD4+ cells and higher diversity were found in long-lived than in aged donors. In older individuals, TCR beta diversity per million T cells was lower, falling roughly linearly with age.

With 1 base removed from V and 1 base from J, the gap between germline ends came to 10 bases. The CDR3 is 16 residues long. Per germline, CDR1 LGHNA and CDR2 YNFKEQ. Note on this clonotype: The antigen remains undetermined.

A minimum of 7 million PBMCs was isolated per sample. A sample-barcoded 5' primer and a J-beta primer mix were used in a second PCR of about 6 to 11 cycles. TCRdb recomputed calls from the 5' RACE reads with MiXCR, one row per CDR3 protein. The profile shows around 970,000 distinct CDR3 sequences, 51% of them singletons. Sequenced material: blood. The TCR was taken from a woman between 55 and 75 years old in good health. The chain combines TRBV4-2 with TRBJ2-2; no clear D. This chain's CDR3 is CASSQVTVLNTGELFF. In DNA, the CDR3 is TGTGCCAGCAGCCAAGTTACAGTCCTGAACACCGGGGAGCTGTTTTTT.